Below, 4 T cell receptor beta chains from the same sample are listed, as sequenced in a study of patients and donors after allogeneic stem cell transplantation. Using its own MiXCR run on the RT-PCR reads, TCRdb lists one record per CDR3 protein. The table lists roughly 150,000 distinct CDR3 sequences, roughly 22% of them singletons. The material sequenced was blood, either unsorted or a sorted T cell fraction (not recorded which). Receptor source: a human donor who was either an allogeneic HSCT recipient or a stem cell or donor lymphocyte infusion donor (not recorded which). It is not recorded whose cells these are; they may come from a transplant donor.

The V and J genes are TRBV5-1 and TRBJ2-3; D is unclear. Trimming stripped 3 bases from V and 3 bases from J, with 5 bases between. CDR3 length: 12 residues. The germline V gene encodes CDR1 SGHRS and CDR2 YFSETQ. CDR3 region: CASSSLTDTQYF. The CDR3 DNA reads as TGCGCCAGCAGCTCCCTTACAGATACGCAGTATTTT.

This clonotype was detected only a few times. The rearrangement joins TRBV6-6 to TRBJ1-4; 7 bases match TRBD1. CDR1 is MNHNY, CDR2 SVGAGI, per germline (reference sequence). With 4 bases clipped from V and 7 bases from J, the junction kept 12 bases outside the gene matches. This CDR3 contains 16 residues. The CDR3 nucleotides are TGTGCCAGCAGTTCCGCGACAGGGACGGCCCGTGAAAAACTGTTTTTT. Protein sequence: CASSSATGTAREKLFF.

A few counts support this clonotype. This sequence joins TRBV5-1 and TRBJ2-5; D is possibly TRBD1 (5 bases). From germline, CDR1 is SGHRS and CDR2 YFSETQ. Trimming took off 1 base at V and 1 base at J, with 17 bases between the two ends. The CDR3 sequence is 17 residues long. CDR3 sequence reads: CASSLWLLTGRQETQYF. CDR3 coding DNA: TGCGCCAGCAGCTTGTGGCTTCTCACAGGCCGCCAAGAGACCCAGTACTTC.

This clonotype was observed a few times. The gene calls are TRBV5-1 and TRBJ2-7; D remains ambiguous. This CDR3 comprises 13 residues. The V end was cut by 4 bases, the J end by 3 bases, with 11 bases between. Germline V gene sequence: CDR1 SGHRS, CDR2 YFSETQ. The DNA of the CDR3 is TGCGCCAGCAGCGCGGACGATTTCTACGAGCAGTACTTC. It codes for CASSADDFYEQYF.